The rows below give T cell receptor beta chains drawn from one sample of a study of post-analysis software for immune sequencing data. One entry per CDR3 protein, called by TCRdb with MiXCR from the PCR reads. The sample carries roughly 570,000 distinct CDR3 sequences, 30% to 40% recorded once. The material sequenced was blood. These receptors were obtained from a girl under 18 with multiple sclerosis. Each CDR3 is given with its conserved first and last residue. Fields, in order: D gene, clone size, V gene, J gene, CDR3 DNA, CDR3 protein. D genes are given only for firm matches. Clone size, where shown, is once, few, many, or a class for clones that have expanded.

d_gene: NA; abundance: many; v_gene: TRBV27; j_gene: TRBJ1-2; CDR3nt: TGTGCCAGCAGTTTGGCCAGAAACTATGGCTACACCTTC; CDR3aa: CASSLARNYGYTF
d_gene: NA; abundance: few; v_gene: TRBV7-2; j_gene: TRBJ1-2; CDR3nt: TGTGCCAGCAGTCAGACTCGAGACGGCTATGGCTACACCTTC; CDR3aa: CASSQTRDGYGYTF
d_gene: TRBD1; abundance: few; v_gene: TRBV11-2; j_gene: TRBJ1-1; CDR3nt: TGTGCCAGCAGCTCTGGACAGGGTCAGAACACTGAAGCTTTCTTT; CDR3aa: CASSSGQGQNTEAFF
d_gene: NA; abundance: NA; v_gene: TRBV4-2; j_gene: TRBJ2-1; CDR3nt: TGTGCCAGCAGCCAAGAGGAGGGGCTCGAGGGTGAGCAGTTCTTC; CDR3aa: CASSQEEGLEGEQFF
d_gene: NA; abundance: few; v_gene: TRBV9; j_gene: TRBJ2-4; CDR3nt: TGTGCCAGCAGCGCGGGACCCACTGGAGGCAACATTCAGTACTTC; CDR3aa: CASSAGPTGGNIQYF
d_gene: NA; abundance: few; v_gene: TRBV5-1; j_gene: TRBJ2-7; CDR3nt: TGCGCCAGCAGCTTCGGGCCGGACGAGCAGTACTTC; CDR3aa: CASSFGPDEQYF
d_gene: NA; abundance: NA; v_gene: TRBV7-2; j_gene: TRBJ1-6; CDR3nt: TGTGCCAGCAGCTTACAAACAGGGAATAATTCACCCCCCCACTTT; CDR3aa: CASSLQTGNNSPPHF
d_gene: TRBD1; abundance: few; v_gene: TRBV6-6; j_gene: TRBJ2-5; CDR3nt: TGTGCCAGCAACTCCGGGACAGGTTCCCAAGAGACCCAGTACTTC; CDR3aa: CASNSGTGSQETQYF
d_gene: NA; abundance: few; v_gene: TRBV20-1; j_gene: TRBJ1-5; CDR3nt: TGCAGTGCAAACCCCCAGGGAGGGCAGCCCCAGCATTTT; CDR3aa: CSANPQGGQPQHF
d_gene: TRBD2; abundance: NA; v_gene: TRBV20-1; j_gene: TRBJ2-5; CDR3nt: TGCAGTGCTACCCGACTAGCGGGGGGCCTGTGGACCCAGTACTTC; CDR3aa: CSATRLAGGLWTQYF
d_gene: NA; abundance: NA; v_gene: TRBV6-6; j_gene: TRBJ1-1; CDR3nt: TGTGCCAGCAGTTGGGGGAATCGCGAAGCTTTCTTT; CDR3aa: CASSWGNREAFF
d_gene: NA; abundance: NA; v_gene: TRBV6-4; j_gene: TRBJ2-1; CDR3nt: TGTGCCAGCAGTGAGTCAGCGGTTTACAATGAGCAGTTCTTC; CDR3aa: CASSESAVYNEQFF
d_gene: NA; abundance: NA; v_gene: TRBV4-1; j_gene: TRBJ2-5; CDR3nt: TGCGCCAGCAGCCGCACGAGACCGGGATGGGGGGACCCCCAAGAGACCCAGTACTTC; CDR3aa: CASSRTRPGWGDPQETQYF
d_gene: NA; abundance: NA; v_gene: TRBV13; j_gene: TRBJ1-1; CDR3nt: TGTGCCAGCAGAATATTGACTGCGAACACTGAAGCTTTCTTT; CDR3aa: CASRILTANTEAFF
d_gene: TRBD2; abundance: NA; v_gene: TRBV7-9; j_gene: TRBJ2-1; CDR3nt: TGTGCCAGCAGCGGGGATGGCGGGGGATACAATGAGCAGTTCTTC; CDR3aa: CASSGDGGGYNEQFF
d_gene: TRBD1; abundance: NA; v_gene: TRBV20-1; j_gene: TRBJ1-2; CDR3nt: TGCAGTGCACGCGACAGGGAGAAGAGTGGCTACACCTTC; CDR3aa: CSARDREKSGYTF
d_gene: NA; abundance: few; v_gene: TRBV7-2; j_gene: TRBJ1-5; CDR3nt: TGTGCCAGCAGCCCCGGGTTGGTCGATCAGCCCCAGCATTTT; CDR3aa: CASSPGLVDQPQHF
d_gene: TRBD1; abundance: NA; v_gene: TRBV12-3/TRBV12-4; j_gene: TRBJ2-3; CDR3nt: TGTGCCAGCAGTCCGAGGGGGCGGGTCGGCACAGATACGCAGTATTTT; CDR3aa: CASSPRGRVGTDTQYF
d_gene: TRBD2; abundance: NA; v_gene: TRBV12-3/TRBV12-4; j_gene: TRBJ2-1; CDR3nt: TGTGCCAGCAGGCGTACCGGGGGGAGCTCCTACAATGAGCAGTTCTTC; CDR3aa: CASRRTGGSSYNEQFF
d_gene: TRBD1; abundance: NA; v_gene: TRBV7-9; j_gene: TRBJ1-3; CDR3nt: TGTGCCAGCAGCCGACAGGGCCCCTCGCTGGGGGGAAACACCATATATTTT; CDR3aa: CASSRQGPSLGGNTIYF
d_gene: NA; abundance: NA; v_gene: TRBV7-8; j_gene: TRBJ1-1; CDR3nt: TGTGCCAGCAGAGAAAGAGGACAGCCTAACACTGAAGCTTTCTTT; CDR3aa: CASRERGQPNTEAFF
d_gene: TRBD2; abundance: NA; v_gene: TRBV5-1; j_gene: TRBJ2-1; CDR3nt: TGCGCCAGCAGCCGGGGGGGAATCTTCTACAATGAGCAGTTCTTC; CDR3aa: CASSRGGIFYNEQFF
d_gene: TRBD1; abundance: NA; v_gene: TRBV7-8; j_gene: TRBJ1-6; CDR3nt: TGTGCCAGCAGCGGACGGACAGGGGAGTCGTCACCCCTCCACTTT; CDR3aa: CASSGRTGESSPLHF
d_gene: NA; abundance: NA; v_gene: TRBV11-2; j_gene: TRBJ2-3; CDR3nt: TGTGCCAGCAGCTTCTTTAGTGGAGCGGGCACAGATACGCAGTATTTT; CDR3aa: CASSFFSGAGTDTQYF
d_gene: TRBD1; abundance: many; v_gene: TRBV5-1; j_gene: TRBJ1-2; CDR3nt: TGTGCCAGCAGCTTAACAGGGGATAACTATGGCTACACCTTC; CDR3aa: CASSLTGDNYGYTF
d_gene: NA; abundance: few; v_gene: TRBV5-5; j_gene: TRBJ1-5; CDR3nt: TGTGCCAGCGGGGTGGTCGGCAATCAGCCCCAGCATTTT; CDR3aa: CASGVVGNQPQHF
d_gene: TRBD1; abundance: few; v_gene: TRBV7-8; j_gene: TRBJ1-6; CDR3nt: TGTGCCAGCAGCTCTGCGGGACAGGGGGCGAATAATTCACCCCTCCACTTT; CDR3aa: CASSSAGQGANNSPLHF
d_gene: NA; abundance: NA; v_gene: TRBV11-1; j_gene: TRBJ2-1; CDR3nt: TGTGCCAGCAGCTGGGACTTGTTCAATGAGCAGTTCTTC; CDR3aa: CASSWDLFNEQFF
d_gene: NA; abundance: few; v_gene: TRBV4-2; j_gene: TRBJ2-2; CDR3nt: TGTGCCAGCAGCCAAGATGGGACCGGGGAGCTGTTTTTT; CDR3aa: CASSQDGTGELFF
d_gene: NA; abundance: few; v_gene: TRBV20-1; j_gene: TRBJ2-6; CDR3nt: TGCAGTGCTTTTGGGACCGACCCCTCTGGGGCCAACGTCCTGACTTTC; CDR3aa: CSAFGTDPSGANVLTF
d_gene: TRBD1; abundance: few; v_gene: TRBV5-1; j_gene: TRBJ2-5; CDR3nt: TGCGCCAGCAGCGAACAGGGGGTCCAAGAGACCCAGTACTTC; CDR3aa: CASSEQGVQETQYF
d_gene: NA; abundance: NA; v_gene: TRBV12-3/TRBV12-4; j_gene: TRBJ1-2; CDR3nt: TGTGCCAGCAGTTTGGGCAGTATTTCGAGCTACACCTTC; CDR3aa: CASSLGSISSYTF
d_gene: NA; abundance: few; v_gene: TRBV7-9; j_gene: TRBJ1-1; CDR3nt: TGTGCCAGCAGCTTAGTCGCGCTGGGCGTGAACACTGAAGCTTTCTTT; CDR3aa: CASSLVALGVNTEAFF
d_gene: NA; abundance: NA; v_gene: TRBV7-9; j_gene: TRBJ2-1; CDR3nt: TGTGCCAGCAGTCCCCTCAGGGGAAACGGGATTGAGCAGTTCTTC; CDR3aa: CASSPLRGNGIEQFF
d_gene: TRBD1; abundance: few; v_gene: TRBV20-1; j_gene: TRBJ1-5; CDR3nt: TGCAGTGGTCAGGGGGCCGGACAGCCCCAGCATTTT; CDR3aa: CSGQGAGQPQHF
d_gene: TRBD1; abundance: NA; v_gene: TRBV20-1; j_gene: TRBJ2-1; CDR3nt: TGCAGTGCTAGAGATTCAGGGGGCTATGAGCAGTTCTTC; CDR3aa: CSARDSGGYEQFF
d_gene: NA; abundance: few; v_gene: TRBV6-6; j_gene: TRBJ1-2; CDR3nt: TGTGCCAGCAGGGATTATGACGCCAGTTTCTATGGCTACACCTTC; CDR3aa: CASRDYDASFYGYTF
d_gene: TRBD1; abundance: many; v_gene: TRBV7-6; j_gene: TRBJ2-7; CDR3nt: TGTGCCAGCAGCTTACGACCGGGACAGCAAGCCTACGAGCAGTACTTC; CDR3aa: CASSLRPGQQAYEQYF
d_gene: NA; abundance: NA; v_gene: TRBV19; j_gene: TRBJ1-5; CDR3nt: TGTGCCAGTACCGGGACACAGAATCAGCCCCAGCATTTT; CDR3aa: CASTGTQNQPQHF
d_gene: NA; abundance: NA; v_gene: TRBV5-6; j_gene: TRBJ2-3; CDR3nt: TGTGCCGGCAGCCCACGGGCCCTTTACACAGATACGCAGTATTTT; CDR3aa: CAGSPRALYTDTQYF
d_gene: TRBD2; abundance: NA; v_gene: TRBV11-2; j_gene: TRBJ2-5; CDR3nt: TGTGCCAGCAGCTTCACGGGACTACAAGAGACCCAGTACTTC; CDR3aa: CASSFTGLQETQYF
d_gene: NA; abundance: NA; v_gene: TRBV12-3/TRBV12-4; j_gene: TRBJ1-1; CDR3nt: TGTGCCAGCGGTTTATCAGTCGGGGATGAAGCTTTCTTT; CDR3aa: CASGLSVGDEAFF
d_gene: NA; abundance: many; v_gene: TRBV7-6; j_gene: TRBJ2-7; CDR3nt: TGTGCCAGCAGCCTGGGACATTCGGACGAGCAGTACTTC; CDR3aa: CASSLGHSDEQYF
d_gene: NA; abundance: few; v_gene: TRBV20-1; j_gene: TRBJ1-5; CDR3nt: TGCAGTGCGGGGTTCCCGGGCAATCAGCCCCAGCATTTT; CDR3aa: CSAGFPGNQPQHF
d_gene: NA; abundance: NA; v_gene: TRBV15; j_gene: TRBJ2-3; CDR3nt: TGTGCCACCGGTGAAGAGAGGAGTACAGATACGCAGTATTTT; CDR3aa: CATGEERSTDTQYF
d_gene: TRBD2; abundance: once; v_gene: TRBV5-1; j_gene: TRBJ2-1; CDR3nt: TGCGCCAGCAGCTTATGGACTAGCTACAATGAGCAGTTCTTC; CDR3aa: CASSLWTSYNEQFF
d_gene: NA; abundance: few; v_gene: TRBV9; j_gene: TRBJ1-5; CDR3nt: TGTGCCAGCAGCGTAGCTCCAGGGAACAATCAGCCCCAGCATTTT; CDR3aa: CASSVAPGNNQPQHF
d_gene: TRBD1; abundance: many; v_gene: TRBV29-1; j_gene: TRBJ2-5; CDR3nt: TGCAGCGTTGATTTGTTACAGGGGTCAGAGACCCAGTACTTC; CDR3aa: CSVDLLQGSETQYF
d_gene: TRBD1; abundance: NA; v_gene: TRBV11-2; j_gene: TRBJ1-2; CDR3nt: TGTGCCAGCAGCGTCATATGGGGTAGAGGGGGCACTAACTATGGCTACACCTTC; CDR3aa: CASSVIWGRGGTNYGYTF
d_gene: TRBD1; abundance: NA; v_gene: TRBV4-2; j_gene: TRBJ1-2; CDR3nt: TGTGCCAGCAGCCACCCGACAGGGCGTCGTGGGGGCTACACCTTC; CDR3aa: CASSHPTGRRGGYTF
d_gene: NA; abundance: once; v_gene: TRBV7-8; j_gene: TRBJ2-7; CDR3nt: TGTGCCAGCACGGTGGGGACCCCCTACGAGCAGTACTTC; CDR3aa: CASTVGTPYEQYF
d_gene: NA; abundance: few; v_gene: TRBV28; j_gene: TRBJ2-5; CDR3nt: TGTGCCAGCAGTTTATCTTCGGACAGAGACCAAGAGACCCAGTACTTC; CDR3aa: CASSLSSDRDQETQYF
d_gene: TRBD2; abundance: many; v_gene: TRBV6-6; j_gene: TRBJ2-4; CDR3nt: TGTGCCAGCAGTTACGGACTAGCGGATATCCAAGAAAACATTCAGTACTTC; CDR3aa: CASSYGLADIQENIQYF
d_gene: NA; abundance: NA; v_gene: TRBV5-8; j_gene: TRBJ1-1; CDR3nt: TGTGCCAGCAGCCCCTCGAACAGGTTCACTGAAGCTTTCTTT; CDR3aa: CASSPSNRFTEAFF